Ten or more counts support the clone carrying this TCR beta chain. Its antigen is still unknown. Germline V lookup: CDR1 SGHVS, CDR2 FNYEAQ. CDR3 length: 16 residues. Germline trimming cut 2 bases from V and 7 bases from J; bases unmatched to any gene: 11. The data are from a study of neurological immune-mediated disorders. The cDNA came from 5'RACE with 10-nucleotide random UMIs. Every sequencing run produced over 180 million TCR-beta sequences that came from 15-18 subjects. MiXCR was run by TCRdb on the 5' RACE reads, yielding one entry per CDR3 protein. The sample carries roughly 27,000 distinct CDR3 sequences, 2.5% recorded once. Regarding the study as a whole: Phylogenetic grouping assigned the repertoires of 18 of 34 multiple sclerosis patients to one related-CDR3 cluster, which constitutes a possible signature.

The J gene is TRBJ2-1, the V gene TRBV7-6; TRBD1 matches at 7 bases. The sample consisted of PBMCs. The TCR comes from a woman aged 45 to 65 with multiple sclerosis. This CDR3 is CASSLPQGIGENEQFF. The DNA for the CDR3 is TGTGCCAGCAGCTTACCACAGGGGATCGGAGAAAATGAGCAGTTCTTC.